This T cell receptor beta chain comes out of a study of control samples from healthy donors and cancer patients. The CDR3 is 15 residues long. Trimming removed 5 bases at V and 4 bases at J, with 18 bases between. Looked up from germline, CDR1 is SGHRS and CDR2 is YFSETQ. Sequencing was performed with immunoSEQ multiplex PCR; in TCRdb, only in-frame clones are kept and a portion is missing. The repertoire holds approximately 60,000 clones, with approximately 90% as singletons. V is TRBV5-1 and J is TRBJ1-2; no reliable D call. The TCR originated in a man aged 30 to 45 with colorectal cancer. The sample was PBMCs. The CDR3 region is CASRMGGTPLYGYTF. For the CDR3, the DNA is TGCGCCAGCAGGATGGGAGGTACCCCCCTCTATGGCTACACCTTC.